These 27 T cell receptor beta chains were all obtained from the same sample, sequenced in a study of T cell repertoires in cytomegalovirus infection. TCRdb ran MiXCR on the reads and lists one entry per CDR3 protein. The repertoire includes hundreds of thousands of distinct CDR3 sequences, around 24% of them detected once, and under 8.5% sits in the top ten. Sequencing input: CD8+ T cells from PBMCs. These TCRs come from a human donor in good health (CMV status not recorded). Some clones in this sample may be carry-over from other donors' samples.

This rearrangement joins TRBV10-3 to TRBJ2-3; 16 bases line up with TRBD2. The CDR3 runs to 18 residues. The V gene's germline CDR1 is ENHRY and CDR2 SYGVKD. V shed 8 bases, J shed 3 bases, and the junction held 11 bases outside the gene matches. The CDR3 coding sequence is TGTGCCATCGTGGCCTCCGGGACTAGCGGGGGGGGAACAGATACGCAGTATTTT. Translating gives CAIVASGTSGGGTDTQYF.

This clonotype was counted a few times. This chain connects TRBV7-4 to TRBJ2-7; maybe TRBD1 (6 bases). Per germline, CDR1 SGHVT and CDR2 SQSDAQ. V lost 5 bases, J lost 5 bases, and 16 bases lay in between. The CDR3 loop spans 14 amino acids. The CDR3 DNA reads TGTGCCAGCAGCCCCCCAGGACAGTTCCACGAGCAGTACGTC. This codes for CASSPPGQFHEQYV.

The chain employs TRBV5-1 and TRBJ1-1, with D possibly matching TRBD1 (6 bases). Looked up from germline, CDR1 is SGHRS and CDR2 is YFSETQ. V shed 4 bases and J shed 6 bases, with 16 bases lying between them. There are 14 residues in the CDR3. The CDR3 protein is CASSPLQGFAEAFF. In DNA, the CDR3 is TGCGCCAGCAGCCCCCTACAGGGTTTCGCTGAAGCTTTCTTT.

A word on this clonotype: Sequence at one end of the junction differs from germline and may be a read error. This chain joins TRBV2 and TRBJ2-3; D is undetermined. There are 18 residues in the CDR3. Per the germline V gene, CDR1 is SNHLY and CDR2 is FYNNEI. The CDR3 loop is CAGSGMRLAITSTDTQYF. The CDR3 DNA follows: TGTGCCGGCAGTGGAATGCGTTTGGCGATTACTAGCACAGATACGCAGTATTTT.

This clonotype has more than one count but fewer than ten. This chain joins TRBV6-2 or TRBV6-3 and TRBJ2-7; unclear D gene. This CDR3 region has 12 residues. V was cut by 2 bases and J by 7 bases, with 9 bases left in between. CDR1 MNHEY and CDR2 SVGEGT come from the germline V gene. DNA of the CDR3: TGTGCCAGCAGTTACCCGGAGTTGGAGCAGTACGTC. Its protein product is CASSYPELEQYV.

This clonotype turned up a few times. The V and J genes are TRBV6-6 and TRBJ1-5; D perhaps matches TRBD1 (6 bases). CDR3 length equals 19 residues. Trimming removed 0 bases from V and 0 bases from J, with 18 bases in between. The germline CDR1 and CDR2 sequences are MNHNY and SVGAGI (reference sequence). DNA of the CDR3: TGTGCCAGCAGTTACTCGAAGGGGGGCAGGGAATTTAGCAATCAGCCCCAGCATTTT. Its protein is CASSYSKGGREFSNQPQHF.

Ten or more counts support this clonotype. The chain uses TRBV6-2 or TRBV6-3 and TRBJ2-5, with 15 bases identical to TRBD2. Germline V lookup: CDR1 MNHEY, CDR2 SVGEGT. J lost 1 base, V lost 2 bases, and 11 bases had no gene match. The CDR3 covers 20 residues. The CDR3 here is CASSYPGLAGGPFRQETQYF. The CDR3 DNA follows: TGTGCCAGCAGTTACCCCGGACTAGCGGGGGGGCCATTCCGCCAAGAGACCCAGTACTTC.

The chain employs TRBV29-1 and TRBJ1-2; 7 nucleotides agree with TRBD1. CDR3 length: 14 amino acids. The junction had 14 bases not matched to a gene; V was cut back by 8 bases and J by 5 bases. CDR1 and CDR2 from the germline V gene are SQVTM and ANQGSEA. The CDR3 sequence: CSSTQTGTSYGYTF. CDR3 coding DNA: TGCAGCTCCACCCAGACAGGGACCTCGTATGGCTACACCTTC.

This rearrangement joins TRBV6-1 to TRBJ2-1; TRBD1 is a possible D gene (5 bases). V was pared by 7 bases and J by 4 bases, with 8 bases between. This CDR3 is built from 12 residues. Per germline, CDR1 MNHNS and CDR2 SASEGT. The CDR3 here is CASTQGYNEQFF. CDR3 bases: TGTGCCAGCACCCAGGGATACAATGAGCAGTTCTTC.

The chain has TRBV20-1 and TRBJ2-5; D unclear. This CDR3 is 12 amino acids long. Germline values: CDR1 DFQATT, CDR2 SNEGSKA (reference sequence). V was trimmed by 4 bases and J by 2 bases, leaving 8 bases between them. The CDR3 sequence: CSAKTPQETQYF. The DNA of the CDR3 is TGCAGTGCTAAGACCCCACAAGAGACCCAGTACTTC.

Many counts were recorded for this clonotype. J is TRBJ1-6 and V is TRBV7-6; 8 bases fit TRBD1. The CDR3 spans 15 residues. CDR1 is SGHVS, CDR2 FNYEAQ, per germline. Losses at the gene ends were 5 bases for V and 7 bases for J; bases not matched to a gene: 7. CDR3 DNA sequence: TGTGCCAGCAGCCCCCAGACAGGGGTCAATTCACCCCTCCACTTT. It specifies CASSPQTGVNSPLHF.

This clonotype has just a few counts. CDR3 bases: TGTGCCAGCAGCCAAGATCGGTGGGGGAGAGAGACCCAGTACTTC. It encodes CASSQDRWGRETQYF. The chain recombines TRBV14 with TRBJ2-5; the D gene could be TRBD1 or TRBD2 (5 bases each). CDR1 and CDR2 from the germline V gene are SGHDN and FVKESK. The germline V and J ends were trimmed by 0 bases and 4 bases, with 12 bases remaining between them. The CDR3 consists of 15 residues.

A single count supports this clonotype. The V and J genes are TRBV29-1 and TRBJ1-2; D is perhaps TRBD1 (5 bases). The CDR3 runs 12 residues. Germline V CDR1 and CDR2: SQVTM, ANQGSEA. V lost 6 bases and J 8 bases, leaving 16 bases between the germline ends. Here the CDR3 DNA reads TGCAGCGTGGAACGGGACCCGGGAGGCTACACCTTC. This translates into CSVERDPGGYTF.

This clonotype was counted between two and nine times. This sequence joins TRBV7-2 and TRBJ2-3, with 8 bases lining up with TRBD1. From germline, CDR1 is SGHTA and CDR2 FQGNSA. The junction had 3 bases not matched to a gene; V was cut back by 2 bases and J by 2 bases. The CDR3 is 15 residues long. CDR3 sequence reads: CASSLLTGVTDTQYF. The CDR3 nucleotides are TGTGCCAGCAGCTTATTGACAGGGGTCACAGATACGCAGTATTTT.

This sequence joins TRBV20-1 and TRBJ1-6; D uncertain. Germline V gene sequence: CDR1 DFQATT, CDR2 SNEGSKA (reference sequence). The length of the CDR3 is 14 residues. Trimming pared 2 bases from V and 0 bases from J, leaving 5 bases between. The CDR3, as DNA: TGCAGTGCTAGAAGTAGCTCCTATAATTCACCCCTCCACTTT. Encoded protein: CSARSSSYNSPLHF.

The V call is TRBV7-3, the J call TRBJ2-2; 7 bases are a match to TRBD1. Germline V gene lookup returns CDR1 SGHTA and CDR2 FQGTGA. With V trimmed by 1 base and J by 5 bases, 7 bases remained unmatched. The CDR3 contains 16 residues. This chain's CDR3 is CASSLKTGRWTGELFF. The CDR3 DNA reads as TGTGCCAGCAGCTTAAAGACAGGGCGATGGACCGGGGAGCTGTTTTTT.

CDR3 DNA: TGTGCCAGCCTCAGGGGGAGATACCCCCAGCATTTT. Translation: CASLRGRYPQHF. The chain combines TRBV28 with TRBJ1-5; 7 nucleotides agree with TRBD1. V lost 8 bases to trimming and J lost 10 bases; unmatched junction nucleotides: 8. In germline, CDR1 is MDHEN, CDR2 SYDVKM. There are 12 residues in the CDR3.

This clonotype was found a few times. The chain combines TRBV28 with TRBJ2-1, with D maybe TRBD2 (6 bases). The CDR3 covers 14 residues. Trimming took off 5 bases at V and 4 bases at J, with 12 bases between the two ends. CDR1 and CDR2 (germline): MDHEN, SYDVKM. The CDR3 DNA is TGTGCCAGCAGTCGCCGGGACTCTTACAATGAGCAGTTCTTC. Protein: CASSRRDSYNEQFF. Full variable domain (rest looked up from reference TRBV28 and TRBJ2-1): DVKVTQSSRYLVKRTGEKVFLECVQDMDHENMFWYRQDPGLGLRLIYFSYDVKMKEKGDIPEGYSVSREKKERFSLILESASTNQTSMYLCASSRRDSYNEQFFGPGTRLTVL.

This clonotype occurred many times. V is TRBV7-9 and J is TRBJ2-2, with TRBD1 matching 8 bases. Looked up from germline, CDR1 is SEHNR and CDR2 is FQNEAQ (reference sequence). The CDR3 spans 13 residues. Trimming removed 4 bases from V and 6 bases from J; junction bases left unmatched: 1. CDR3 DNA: TGTGCCAGCAGCTCGACAGGGGCCGGGGAGCTGTTTTTT. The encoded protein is CASSSTGAGELFF.

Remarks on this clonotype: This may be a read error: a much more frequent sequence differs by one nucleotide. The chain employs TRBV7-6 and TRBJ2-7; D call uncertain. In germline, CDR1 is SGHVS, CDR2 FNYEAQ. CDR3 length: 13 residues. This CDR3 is CVSSFIQFDEQYV. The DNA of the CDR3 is TGTGTTAGCAGCTTCATTCAGTTCGACGAGCAGTACGTC.

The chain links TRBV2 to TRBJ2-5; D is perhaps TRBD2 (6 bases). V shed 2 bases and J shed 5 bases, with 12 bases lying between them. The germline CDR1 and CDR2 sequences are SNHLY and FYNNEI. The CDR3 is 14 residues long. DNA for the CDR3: TGTGCCAGCAGTGAATTCACTAGCTTGGAGACCCAGTACTTC. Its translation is CASSEFTSLETQYF.

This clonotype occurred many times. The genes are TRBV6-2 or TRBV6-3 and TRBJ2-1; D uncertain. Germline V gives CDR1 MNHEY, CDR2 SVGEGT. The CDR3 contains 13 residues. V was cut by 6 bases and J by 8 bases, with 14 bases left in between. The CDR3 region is CASRPNLGYEQFF. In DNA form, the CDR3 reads TGTGCCAGCAGACCTAACCTCGGCTATGAGCAGTTCTTC.

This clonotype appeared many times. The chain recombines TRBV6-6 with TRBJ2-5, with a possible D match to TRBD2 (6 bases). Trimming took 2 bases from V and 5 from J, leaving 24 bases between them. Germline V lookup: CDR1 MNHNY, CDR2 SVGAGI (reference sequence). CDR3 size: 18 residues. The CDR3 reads CASSYPRGGSGFLETQYF. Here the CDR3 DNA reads TGTGCCAGCAGTTACCCGAGGGGAGGCAGCGGTTTTCTTGAGACCCAGTACTTC.

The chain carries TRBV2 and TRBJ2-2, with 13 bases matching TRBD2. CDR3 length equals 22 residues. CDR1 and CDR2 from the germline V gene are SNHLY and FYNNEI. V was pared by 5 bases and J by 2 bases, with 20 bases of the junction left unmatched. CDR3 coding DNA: TGTGCCAGCAGTTTATCCGCCCGAGAACCGGGACTAGCGGGGAAAAACACCGGGGAGCTGTTTTTT. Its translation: CASSLSAREPGLAGKNTGELFF.

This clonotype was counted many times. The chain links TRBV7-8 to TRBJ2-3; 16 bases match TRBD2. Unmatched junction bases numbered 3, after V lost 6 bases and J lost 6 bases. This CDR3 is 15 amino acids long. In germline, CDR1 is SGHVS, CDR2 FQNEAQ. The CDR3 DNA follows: TGTGCCAGCAGGGGGACTAGCGGGGGGGCCGATACGCAGTATTTT. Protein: CASRGTSGGADTQYF.

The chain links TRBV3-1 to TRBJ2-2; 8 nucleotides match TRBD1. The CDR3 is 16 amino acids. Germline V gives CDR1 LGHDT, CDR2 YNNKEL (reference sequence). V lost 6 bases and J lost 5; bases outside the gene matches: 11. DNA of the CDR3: TGTGCCAGCAGACGCGACAGGGGCGAAGGGACCGGGGAGCTGTTTTTT. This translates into CASRRDRGEGTGELFF.

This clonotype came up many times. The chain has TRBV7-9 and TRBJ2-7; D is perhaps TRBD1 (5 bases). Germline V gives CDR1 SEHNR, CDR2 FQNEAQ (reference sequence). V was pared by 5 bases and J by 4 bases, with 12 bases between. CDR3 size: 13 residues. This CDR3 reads CASSHRQSYEQYV. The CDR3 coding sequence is TGTGCCAGCAGCCACCGACAGTCTTACGAGCAGTACGTC.